These 17 T cell receptor beta chains came from one sample sequenced in a study of Ad26.COV2.S vaccination and SARS-CoV-2 variants. The treatment: roughly 19 received Ad26.COV2.S at low or high dose, single or two shots; roughly five received placebo; per-sample allocation not given. Repertoires come from day 63 after the first vaccine or placebo injection. Only in-frame clones appear in the TCRdb table, and some are missing; sequencing was by immunoSEQ multiplex PCR. The sample contains around 500,000 clones, roughly nine tenths of which appear only once. The input for sequencing was peripheral blood, taken in a trial of Ad26.COV2.S vaccine versus placebo. These receptors were collected from a person between 18 and 60 years old who received the Ad26.COV2.S COVID-19 vaccine or a placebo.

As concerns this clone: Mismatch with germline at one junction end may stem from a read error. CDR3 amino acids: CASSPTGGSCEQYF. CDR3 DNA sequence: TGTGCCAGCTCACCTACAGGGGGGTCCTGCGAGCAGTACTTC. The chain joins TRBV18 to TRBJ2-7, with 8 bases lining up with TRBD1. The germline V gene has CDR1 KGHSH and CDR2 LQKENI. CDR3 length: 14 residues.

This clone was picked up one time. The V and J genes are TRBV5-6 and TRBJ2-7; D ambiguous. CDR1 is SGHDT, CDR2 YYEEEE, per germline. V gave up 2 bases and J gave up 4 bases, with 16 bases separating them. CDR3 length: 15 amino acids. CDR3 bases: TGTGCCAGCAGCTTCTTGGGCGGACGGAAGTACGAGCAGTACTTC. Protein product: CASSFLGGRKYEQYF.

This rearrangement joins TRBV28 to TRBJ2-7; TRBD2 matches at 12 bases. CDR3 size: 17 residues. With V trimmed by 5 bases and J by 5 bases, 13 bases remained unmatched. CDR1 is MDHEN and CDR2 is SYDVKM in the germline V gene. CDR3 residues: CASSKTSGRPVLNEQYF. CDR3 DNA: TGTGCCAGCAGTAAAACTAGCGGGAGGCCCGTCTTGAACGAGCAGTACTTC. Supplemented by reference TRBV28 and TRBJ2-7, the full variable domain reads DVKVTQSSRYLVKRTGEKVFLECVQDMDHENMFWYRQDPGLGLRLIYFSYDVKMKEKGDIPEGYSVSREKKERFSLILESASTNQTSMYLCASSKTSGRPVLNEQYFGPGTRLTVT.

The rearrangement uses TRBV28 and TRBJ2-1, with 16 bases identical to TRBD2. Germline V CDR1 and CDR2: MDHEN, SYDVKM. V lost 5 bases, J lost 5 bases, and 12 bases stayed unmatched. This CDR3 contains 19 residues. CDR3 amino acids: CASSPIPGTSGRVHNEQFF. CDR3 DNA: TGTGCCAGCAGTCCTATCCCCGGGACTAGCGGGAGGGTACACAATGAGCAGTTCTTC. The variable domain in full, with the rest retrieved from reference TRBV28 and TRBJ2-1, is DVKVTQSSRYLVKRTGEKVFLECVQDMDHENMFWYRQDPGLGLRLIYFSYDVKMKEKGDIPEGYSVSREKKERFSLILESASTNQTSMYLCASSPIPGTSGRVHNEQFFGPGTRLTVL.

The rearrangement joins TRBV7-9 to TRBJ1-2; D is unclear. The CDR3 spans 14 residues. V lost 5 bases, J lost 2 bases, and 12 bases lay in between. Germline values: CDR1 SEHNR, CDR2 FQNEAQ (reference sequence). The CDR3 bases are TGTGCCAGCAGCGACACGGGCTTAAACTATGGCTACACCTTC. This sequence encodes CASSDTGLNYGYTF.

As DNA, the CDR3 is TGCGCCAGCAGGGAGGGTGGGGCCAACGTCCTGACTTTC. Its translation is CASREGGANVLTF. The genes are TRBV5-1 and TRBJ2-6, with a possible D match to TRBD2 (6 bases). Per the germline V gene, CDR1 is SGHRS and CDR2 is YFSETQ. Trimming shortened V by 5 bases and J by 3 bases, and 6 bases separated the two germline ends. This CDR3 has 13 amino acids.

This clone appeared a few times. J is TRBJ2-5 and V is TRBV18, with 11 bases lining up with TRBD1. The CDR3 covers 14 residues. Trimming cost V 4 bases and J 6 bases; bases outside gene matches: 4. Germline lookup yields CDR1 KGHSH and CDR2 LQKENI. The CDR3 reads CASSLGTGGKTQYF. The CDR3 DNA reads TGTGCCAGCTCACTAGGGACAGGGGGGAAGACCCAGTACTTC. Full variable domain (rest looked up from reference TRBV18 and TRBJ2-5): NAGVMQNPRHLVRRRGQEARLRCSPMKGHSHVYWYRQLPEEGLKFMVYLQKENIIDESGMPKERFSAEFPKEGPSILRIQQVVRGDSAAYFCASSLGTGGKTQYFGPGTRLLVL.

The CDR3 loop reads CASSLTGGHYNEQFF. For the CDR3, the DNA is TGTGCCAGCAGCTTAACCGGGGGGCACTACAATGAGCAGTTCTTC. This chain uses TRBV7-2 with TRBJ2-1, with D possibly matching TRBD2 (7 bases). CDR1 is SGHTA, CDR2 FQGNSA, per germline. Between the trimmed V and J ends, which lost 2 bases and 3 bases, there was a span of 11 bases. This CDR3 spans 15 amino acids.

The chain carries TRBV5-4 and TRBJ2-7; D not resolved. The V and J ends lost 0 bases and 2 bases respectively, with 9 bases between them. Germline CDR1 reads SGHNT; CDR2 reads YYREEE (reference sequence). The CDR3 is 14 residues long. CDR3 nucleotides: TGTGCCAGCAGCTTGGCTTCTAAGCCCTACGAGCAGTACTTC. Its translation is CASSLASKPYEQYF.

The chain combines TRBV4-1 with TRBJ1-1, with D hard to call. In germline, CDR1 is MGHRA, CDR2 YSYEKL. V was shortened by 6 bases and J by 3 bases, with 17 bases between the two germline ends. The CDR3 is 15 amino acids. The CDR3 sequence is CASRARLQVDTEAFF. The CDR3 DNA follows: TGCGCCAGCAGGGCGAGACTCCAGGTGGACACTGAAGCTTTCTTT.

This clone was counted only a few times. This chain uses TRBV4-2 with TRBJ1-2; D gene uncertain. This CDR3 has 17 amino acids. V dropped 1 base and J dropped 5 bases, with 20 bases sitting between them. Germline V gene sequence: CDR1 LGHNA, CDR2 YNFKEQ. The CDR3 DNA follows: TGTGCCAGCAGCCAAGCTTCGGGCCCCGTGGTGGGTTATGGCTACACCTTC. Translated, it gives CASSQASGPVVGYGYTF.

The chain uses TRBV3-1 (or the pseudogene TRBV3-2) and TRBJ2-1; 10 bases agree with TRBD2. This CDR3 has 15 residues. Germline V gives CDR1 LGHDT, CDR2 YNNKEL (reference sequence). V lost 3 bases, J lost 2 bases, and 1 base stayed unmatched. CDR3 loop: CASSHLAGAYNEQFF. The DNA for the CDR3 is TGTGCCAGCAGCCACCTAGCGGGAGCCTACAATGAGCAGTTCTTC.

This clone was picked up one time. V is TRBV6-5 and J is TRBJ1-2; 7 nucleotides agree with TRBD1. V gave up 4 bases and J gave up 8 bases; unmatched junction bases: 10. The germline V gene encodes CDR1 MNHEY and CDR2 SVGAGI. CDR3 length: 14 residues. For the CDR3, the DNA is TGTGCCAGCAGTTTCCAGGGGGGCGGAGGAGGCTACACCTTC. Its protein is CASSFQGGGGGYTF.

The chain couples TRBV10-2 to TRBJ2-5; unclear D gene. Trimming took 0 bases from V and 0 from J, leaving 2 bases between them. In germline, CDR1 is WSHSY, CDR2 SAAADI. The CDR3 runs 13 residues. In nucleotides, the CDR3 is TGCGCCAGCAGTGAGTCGTACCAAGAGACCCAGTACTTC. Residues: CASSESYQETQYF.

J is TRBJ1-4 and V is TRBV19, with unresolved D. The germline gives CDR1 LNHDA, CDR2 SQIVND (reference sequence). V lost 6 bases to trimming and J lost 1 base, with 12 bases between them. CDR3 length: 15 residues. This chain's CDR3 is CASRPNRGTNEKLFF. The CDR3, as DNA: TGTGCCAGTAGACCAAACCGGGGAACTAATGAAAAACTGTTTTTT.

V gene TRBV5-1 combines with J gene TRBJ2-2, with 7 nucleotides matching TRBD1. CDR1 and CDR2 (germline): SGHRS, YFSETQ. CDR3 length equals 15 residues. Trimming cost V 5 bases and J 6 bases; bases outside gene matches: 10. The CDR3: CASSPDRVDSGELFF. The CDR3 DNA follows: TGCGCCAGCAGTCCAGACAGGGTAGATTCCGGGGAGCTGTTTTTT. The whole variable domain, filled in from reference TRBV5-1 and TRBJ2-2, reads KAGVTQTPRYLIKTRGQQVTLSCSPISGHRSVSWYQQTPGQGLQFLFEYFSETQRNKGNFPGRFSGRQFSNSRSEMNVSTLELGDSALYLCASSPDRVDSGELFFGEGSRLTVL.

The chain links TRBV3-1 (or the pseudogene TRBV3-2) to TRBJ2-7; D might be TRBD1 (5 bases). Trimming shortened V by 4 bases and J by 6 bases, and 13 bases separated the two germline ends. The CDR3 runs to 13 residues. Germline V gives CDR1 LGHDT, CDR2 YNNKEL (reference sequence). The CDR3 bases are TGTGCCAGCAGCCCGGACCCTCAGGGCGAGCAGTACTTC. Translated: CASSPDPQGEQYF.